This T cell receptor beta chain stems from a study of shared clonotypes between healthy human individuals. General study points: Although depth was large, rarefaction showed that sequencing of the sorted subsets was incomplete. Blood alone was sampled, and tissue repertoires likely differ. Relative to clonotypes present in all four donors, those not shared had lower generation probabilities. With a few donors compared, approximately 5% of naive CD4 clonotypes were shared.

Remarks on this clone: Its matching antigen is unknown.

Profiling relied on immunoSEQ multiplex PCR, and the TCRdb table lists in-frame clones only, not all of them. In the table there are about 680,000 clones, 73% of which are singletons. The CDR3 is 16 amino acids. Germline CDR1 and CDR2: SNHLY and FYNNEI. Trimming shortened V by 5 bases and J by 1 base, and 17 bases separated the two germline ends. The J gene is TRBJ2-5, the V gene TRBV2; D is undetermined. The material sequenced was memory CD4+ T cells sorted from blood. This sample's subset: CD45RA-negative fraction. The source is a woman younger than 45 in good health. The CDR3 spells CASSLPVLETQETQYF. The CDR3 DNA is TGTGCCAGCAGTTTACCCGTTCTAGAAACCCAAGAGACCCAGTACTTC.